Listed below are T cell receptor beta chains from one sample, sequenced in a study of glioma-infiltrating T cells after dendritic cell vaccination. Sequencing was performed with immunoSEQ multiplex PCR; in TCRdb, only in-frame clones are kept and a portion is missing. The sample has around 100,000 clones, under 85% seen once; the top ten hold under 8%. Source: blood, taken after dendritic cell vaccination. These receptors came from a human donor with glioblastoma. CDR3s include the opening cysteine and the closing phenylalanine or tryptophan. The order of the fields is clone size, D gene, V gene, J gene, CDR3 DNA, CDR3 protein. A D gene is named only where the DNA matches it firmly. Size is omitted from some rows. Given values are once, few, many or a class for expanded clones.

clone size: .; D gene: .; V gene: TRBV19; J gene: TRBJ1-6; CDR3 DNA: TGTGCCAGTAGTATCGAGGGGGATAATTCACCCCTCCACTTT; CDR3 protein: CASSIEGDNSPLHF
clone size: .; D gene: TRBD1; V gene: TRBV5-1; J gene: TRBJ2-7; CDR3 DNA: TGCGCCAGCAAAGGCGGCACAGGGGGCGAGCAGTACTTC; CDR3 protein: CASKGGTGGEQYF
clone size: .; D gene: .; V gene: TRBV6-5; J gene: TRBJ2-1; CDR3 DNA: TGTGCCAGCAGCTCAGGGTACAATGAGCAGTTCTTC; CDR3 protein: CASSSGYNEQFF
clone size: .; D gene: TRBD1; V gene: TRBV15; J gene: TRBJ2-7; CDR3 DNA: TGTGCCACCAGCATCGGACAGGGGGCAGACGAGCAGTACTTC; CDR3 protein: CATSIGQGADEQYF
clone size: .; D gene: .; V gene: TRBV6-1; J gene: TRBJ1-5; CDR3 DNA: TGTGCCAGCAGGCGAGGGGACAACAATCAGCCCCAGCATTTT; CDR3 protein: CASRRGDNNQPQHF
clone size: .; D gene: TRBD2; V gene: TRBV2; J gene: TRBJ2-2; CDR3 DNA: TGTGCCAGCAGTGGGGGGGGTCGGACCGGGGAGCTGTTTTTT; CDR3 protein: CASSGGGRTGELFF
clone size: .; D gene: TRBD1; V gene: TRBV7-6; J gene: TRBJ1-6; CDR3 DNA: TGTGCCAGCAGCCTAAACCCACCCGGGACAGGGGACGGAGATAATTCACCCCTCCACTTT; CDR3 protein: CASSLNPPGTGDGDNSPLHF
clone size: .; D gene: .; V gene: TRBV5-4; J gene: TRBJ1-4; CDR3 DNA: TGTGCCAGCAGCCACGCCTCGGGGGATGAAAAACTGTTTTTT; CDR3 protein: CASSHASGDEKLFF
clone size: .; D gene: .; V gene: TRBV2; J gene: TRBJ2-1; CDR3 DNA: TGTGCCAGCAGTGGGGGACTGAACAATGAGCAGTTCTTC; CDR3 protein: CASSGGLNNEQFF
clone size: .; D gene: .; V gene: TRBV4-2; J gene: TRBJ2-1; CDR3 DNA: TGTGCCAGCAGCCAAGGTCTAGCGAGGGATGAGCAGTTCTTC; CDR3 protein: CASSQGLARDEQFF
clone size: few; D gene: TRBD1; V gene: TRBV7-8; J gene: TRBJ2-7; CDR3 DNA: TGTGCCAGCAGCAAATGGGACAGGCACTCCTACGAGCAGTACTTC; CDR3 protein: CASSKWDRHSYEQYF
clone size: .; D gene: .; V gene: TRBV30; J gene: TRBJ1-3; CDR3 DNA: TGTGCCTGGAGTGTTCGGGTCTCTGGAAACACCATATATTTT; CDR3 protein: CAWSVRVSGNTIYF
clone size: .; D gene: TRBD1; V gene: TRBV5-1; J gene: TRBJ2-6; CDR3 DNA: TGCGCCAGCAGCTTACTCACAGGGGTCGGGGCCAACGTCCTGACTTTC; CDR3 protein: CASSLLTGVGANVLTF
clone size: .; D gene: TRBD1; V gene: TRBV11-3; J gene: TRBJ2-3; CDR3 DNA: TGTGCCAGCAGCTTGGACAGGGAGGTAGATACGCAGTATTTT; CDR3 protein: CASSLDREVDTQYF
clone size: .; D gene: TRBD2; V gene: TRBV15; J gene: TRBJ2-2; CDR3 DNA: TGTGCCACCAGCAGAGACCTCACCGCGGGGGTGACCGGGGAGCTGTTTTTT; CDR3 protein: CATSRDLTAGVTGELFF
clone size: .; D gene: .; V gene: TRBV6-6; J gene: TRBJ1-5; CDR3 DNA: TGTGCCAGCAGTTATGAGGCCAATCAGCCCCAGCATTTT; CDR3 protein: CASSYEANQPQHF
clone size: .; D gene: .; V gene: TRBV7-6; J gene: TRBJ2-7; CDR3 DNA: TGTGCCAGCAGCTTAGTCGGAGGAACCTACGAGCAGTACTTC; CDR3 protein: CASSLVGGTYEQYF
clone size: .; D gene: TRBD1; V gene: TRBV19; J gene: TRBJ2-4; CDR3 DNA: TGTGCCACCCGAGGACAGGGTGAGCCCAAAAACATTCAGTACTTC; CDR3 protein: CATRGQGEPKNIQYF
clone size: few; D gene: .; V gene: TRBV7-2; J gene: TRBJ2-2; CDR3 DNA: TGTGCCAGCAGCCCACCTCTAGGCAGGGCCAACACCGGGGAGCTGTTTTTT; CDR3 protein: CASSPPLGRANTGELFF
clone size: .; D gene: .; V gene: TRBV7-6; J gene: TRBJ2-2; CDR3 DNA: TGTGCCAGCAGCTTAGGAGGACTAAGGACCGGGGAGCTGTTTTTT; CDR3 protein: CASSLGGLRTGELFF
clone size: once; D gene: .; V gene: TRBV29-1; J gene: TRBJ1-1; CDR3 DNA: TGCAGCGTTGACAGGGGGAACACTGAAGCTTTCTTT; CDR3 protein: CSVDRGNTEAFF
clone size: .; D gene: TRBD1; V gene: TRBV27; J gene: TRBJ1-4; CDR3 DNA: TGTGCCAGCAGTCCCCGACAGGGGACTAATGAAAAACTGTTTTTT; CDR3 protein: CASSPRQGTNEKLFF
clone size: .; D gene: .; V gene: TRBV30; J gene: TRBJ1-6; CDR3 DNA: TGTGCCTGGACACGCCTCAGGGAAGAGCCCCTCCACTTT; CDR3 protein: CAWTRLREEPLHF
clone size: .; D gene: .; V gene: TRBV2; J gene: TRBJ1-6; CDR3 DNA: TGTGCCAGCAGGGATACACGGGAGGGACCCCTCCACTTT; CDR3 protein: CASRDTREGPLHF
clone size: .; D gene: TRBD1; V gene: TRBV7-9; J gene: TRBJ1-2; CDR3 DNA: TGTGCCAGCAGCAGCACAGGGACAGCAGATGGCTACACCTTC; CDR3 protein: CASSSTGTADGYTF
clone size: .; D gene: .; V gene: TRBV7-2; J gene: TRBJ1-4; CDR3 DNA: TGTGCCAGCACCAAATCGTCGGGTTCTAATGAAAAACTGTTTTTT; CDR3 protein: CASTKSSGSNEKLFF
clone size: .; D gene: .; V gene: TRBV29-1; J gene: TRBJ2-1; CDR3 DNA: TGCAGCGTTGAAGAGATGTCTGCGAGCTCCTACAATGAGCAGTTCTTC; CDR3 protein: CSVEEMSASSYNEQFF
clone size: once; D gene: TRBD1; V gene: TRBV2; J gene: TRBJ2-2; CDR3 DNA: TGTGCCAGCAGCGCGGGACAGGGGAACACCGGGGAGCTGTTTTTT; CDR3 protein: CASSAGQGNTGELFF
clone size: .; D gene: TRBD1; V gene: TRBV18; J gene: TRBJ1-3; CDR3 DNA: TGTGCCAGCTCACTGGACAGGGCCGTGTCTAACACCATATATTTT; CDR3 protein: CASSLDRAVSNTIYF
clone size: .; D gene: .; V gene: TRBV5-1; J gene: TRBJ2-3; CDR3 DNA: TGCGCCAGCAGCCGTGAAATGGCTAGCACAGATACGCAGTATTTT; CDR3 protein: CASSREMASTDTQYF
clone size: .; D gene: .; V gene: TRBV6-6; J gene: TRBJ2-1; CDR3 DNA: TGTGCCACCTGCCCGGGGGACTCCTACAATGAGCAGTTCTTC; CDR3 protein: CATCPGDSYNEQFF
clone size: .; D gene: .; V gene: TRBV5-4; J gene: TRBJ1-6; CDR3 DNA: TGTGCCAGCAGCATACAGGGTACCAATTCACCCCTCCACTTT; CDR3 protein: CASSIQGTNSPLHF
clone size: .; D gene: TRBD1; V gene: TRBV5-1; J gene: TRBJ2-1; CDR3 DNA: TGCGCCAGCAGCTCTGGGACAGGGGGATACAATGAGCAGTTCTTC; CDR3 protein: CASSSGTGGYNEQFF
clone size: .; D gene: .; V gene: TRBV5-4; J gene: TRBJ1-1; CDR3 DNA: TGTGCCAGCAGCTCTCGGCGGGGGTTGAACACTGAAGCTTTCTTT; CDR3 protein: CASSSRRGLNTEAFF
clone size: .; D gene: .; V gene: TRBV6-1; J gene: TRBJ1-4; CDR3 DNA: TGTGCCAGCAGTGAACGGTGGGGGGCAACTAATGAAAAACTGTTTTTT; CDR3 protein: CASSERWGATNEKLFF
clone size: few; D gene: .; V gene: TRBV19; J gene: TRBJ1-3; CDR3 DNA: TGTGCCAGTAGTATTTCAGGGATCCACTCTGGAAACACCATATATTTT; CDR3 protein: CASSISGIHSGNTIYF
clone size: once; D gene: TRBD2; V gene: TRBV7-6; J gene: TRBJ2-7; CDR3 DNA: TGTGCCAGCGCCCCGGGACTAGCGGGGGGAATACCCTACGAGCAGTACTTC; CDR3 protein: CASAPGLAGGIPYEQYF
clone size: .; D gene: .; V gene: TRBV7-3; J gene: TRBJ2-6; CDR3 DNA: TGTGCCAGCAGCCCCCAGACAGAACTCTCTGGGGCCAACGTCCTGACTTTC; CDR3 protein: CASSPQTELSGANVLTF
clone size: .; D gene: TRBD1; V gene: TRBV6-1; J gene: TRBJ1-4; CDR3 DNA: TGTGCCAGCAGTGAGGGGCGACAGGGTTTGAGGGAAAAACTGTTTTTT; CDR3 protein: CASSEGRQGLREKLFF
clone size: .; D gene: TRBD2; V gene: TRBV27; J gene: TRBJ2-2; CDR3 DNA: TGTGCCAGCAGTCAAACGTCTAGCGGGGGGCGCACCGGGGAGCTGTTTTTT; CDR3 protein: CASSQTSSGGRTGELFF
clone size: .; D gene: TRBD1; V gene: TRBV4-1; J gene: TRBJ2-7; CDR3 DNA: TGCGCCAGCAGCCATGGGGACAGGGAGGGACCTGGGAGGGAGCAGTACTTC; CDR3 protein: CASSHGDREGPGREQYF
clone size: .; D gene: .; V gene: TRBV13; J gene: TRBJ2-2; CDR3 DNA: TGTGCCAGCAGCTTATACCGGGGGGCCTCTGTCGGGGAGCTGTTTTTT; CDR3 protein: CASSLYRGASVGELFF
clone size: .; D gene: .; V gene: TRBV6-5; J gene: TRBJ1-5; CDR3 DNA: TGTGCCAGCAGCGCAGGTTACTTCCCGGGGGAGCCCCAGCATTTT; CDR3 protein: CASSAGYFPGEPQHF
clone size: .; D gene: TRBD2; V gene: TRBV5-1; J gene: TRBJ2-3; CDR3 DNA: TGCGCCAGCAGCTTCGGACTAGCAAGCACAGATACGCAGTATTTT; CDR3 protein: CASSFGLASTDTQYF
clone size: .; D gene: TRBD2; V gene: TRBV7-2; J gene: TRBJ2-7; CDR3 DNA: TGTGCCAGCAGCCCAGTAGCTAGCGGGGACTACGAGCAGTACTTC; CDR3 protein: CASSPVASGDYEQYF
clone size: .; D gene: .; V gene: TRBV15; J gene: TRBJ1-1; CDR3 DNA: TGTGCCACCAGCAGAGACAGGTTCACTGAAGCTTTCTTT; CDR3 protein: CATSRDRFTEAFF
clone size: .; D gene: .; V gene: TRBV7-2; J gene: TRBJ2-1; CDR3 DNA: TGTGCCAGCAGCTTAGTTAGATCCAAAAGCTCCTACAATGAGCAGTTCTTC; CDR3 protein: CASSLVRSKSSYNEQFF
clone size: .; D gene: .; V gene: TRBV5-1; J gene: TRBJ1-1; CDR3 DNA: TGCGCCAGCAGCTTGGCCTTGGCAGGGTTTAACACTGAAGCTTTCTTT; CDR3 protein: CASSLALAGFNTEAFF
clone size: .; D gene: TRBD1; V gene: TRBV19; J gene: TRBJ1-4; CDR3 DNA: TGTGCCAGTAGTCTCGACAGGGTTAATGAAAAACTGTTTTTT; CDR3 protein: CASSLDRVNEKLFF
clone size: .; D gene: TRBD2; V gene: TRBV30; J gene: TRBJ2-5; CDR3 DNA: TGTGCCTGGATTGGCGGGGGGCAAGAGACCCAGTACTTC; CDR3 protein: CAWIGGGQETQYF
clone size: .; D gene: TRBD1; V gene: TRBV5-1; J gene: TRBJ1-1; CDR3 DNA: TGCGCCAGTACCGGGACAGGGGCCAACGGGACTGAAGCTTTCTTT; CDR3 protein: CASTGTGANGTEAFF
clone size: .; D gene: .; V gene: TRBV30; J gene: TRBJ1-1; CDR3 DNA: TGTGCCTGGACTCGGACGGGGGCTGAAGCTTTCTTT; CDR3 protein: CAWTRTGAEAFF
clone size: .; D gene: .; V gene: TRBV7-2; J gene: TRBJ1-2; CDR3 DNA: TGTGCCAGCAGCACACGGGACACCCAGGCTGGCTACACCTTC; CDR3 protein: CASSTRDTQAGYTF
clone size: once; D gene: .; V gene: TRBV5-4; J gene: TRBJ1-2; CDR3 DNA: TGTGCCAGCAGTCAACCCGCGAACTATGGCTACACCTTC; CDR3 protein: CASSQPANYGYTF
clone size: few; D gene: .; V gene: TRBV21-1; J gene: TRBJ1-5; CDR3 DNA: TGTGCCAGCAGCACCCAGGCCGGGACAGGGGACCCTCGGCAGCCCCAGCATTTT; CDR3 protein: CASSTQAGTGDPRQPQHF
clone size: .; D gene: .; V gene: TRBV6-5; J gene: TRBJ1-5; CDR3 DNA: TGTGCCAGCAGAAGACAGTTCAATCAGCCCCAGCATTTT; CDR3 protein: CASRRQFNQPQHF
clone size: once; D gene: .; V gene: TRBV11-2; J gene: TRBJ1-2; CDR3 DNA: TGTGCCAGCAGACCAGGGGAAGCATTCGGCTACACCTTC; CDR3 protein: CASRPGEAFGYTF
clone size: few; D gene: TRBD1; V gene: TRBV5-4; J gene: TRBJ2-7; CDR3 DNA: TGTGCCAGCAGCTTGGGAGGGGGCCGCTACGAGCAGTACTTC; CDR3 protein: CASSLGGGRYEQYF